This is a list of T cell receptor beta chains from one sample in a study of PD-L1 blockade in urothelial cancer. Some clones are missing from TCRdb's copy, which holds only in-frame ones; the method was immunoSEQ multiplex PCR. The table lists 75,000 to 95,000 clones, roughly 90% of them singletons. The sample in question was PBMCs, obtained around atezolizumab (anti-PD-L1) treatment. The receptors originated from a woman aged 80 or older with urothelial cancer. Both conserved end residues are part of each CDR3. D genes are given only for firm matches. Size is omitted from some rows. Given values are once, few, many or a class for expanded clones.

D gene,clone size,V gene,J gene,CDR3 protein,CDR3 DNA
TRBD2,-,TRBV5-4,TRBJ2-6,CASSWTSGRSPAGANVLTF,TGTGCCAGCAGCTGGACTAGCGGGAGGTCCCCAGCTGGGGCCAACGTCCTGACTTTC
-,-,TRBV5-6,TRBJ2-1,CASSYTGRPEQFF,TGTGCCAGCAGCTATACAGGACGCCCGGAGCAGTTCTTC
-,once,TRBV5-6,TRBJ1-5,CASSLGGVQPQHF,TGTGCCAGCAGCTTGGGCGGGGTTCAGCCCCAGCATTTT
TRBD1,-,TRBV28,TRBJ1-1,CASSLGEPGQKAFF,TGTGCCAGCAGTTTAGGAGAACCGGGACAGAAAGCTTTCTTT
TRBD2,-,TRBV7-9,TRBJ2-5,CASRGGADRFQETQYF,TGTGCCAGCCGGGGGGGGGCTGACAGGTTTCAAGAGACCCAGTACTTC
-,-,TRBV7-8,TRBJ1-2,CASSLGLLRRGDYGYTF,TGTGCCAGCAGCTTAGGCCTCTTAAGACGAGGTGACTATGGCTACACCTTC
TRBD2,-,TRBV6-1,TRBJ2-1,CASRLAGGFPEQFF,TGTGCCAGCAGACTAGCGGGAGGCTTCCCTGAGCAGTTCTTC
-,-,TRBV6-5,TRBJ1-1,CASQGRGAAEAFF,TGTGCCAGCCAGGGAAGAGGTGCCGCGGAAGCTTTCTTT
-,-,TRBV4-1,TRBJ2-7,CASSQPQGFGEQYF,TGCGCCAGCAGCCAACCCCAGGGTTTCGGCGAGCAGTACTTC
TRBD2,-,TRBV6-5,TRBJ2-1,CASSHRGLATNEQFF,TGTGCCAGCAGCCACCGGGGACTAGCGACAAATGAGCAGTTCTTC
-,-,TRBV5-1,TRBJ1-1,CASSLNSGDRRAFF,TGCGCCAGCAGCTTGAACTCCGGGGATCGCCGAGCTTTCTTT
TRBD1,-,TRBV27,TRBJ2-6,CASGDRTFVLTF,TGTGCCTCAGGGGACAGGACATTTGTCCTGACTTTC
-,-,TRBV19,TRBJ1-5,CASTVLWEDNQPQHF,TGTGCCAGTACCGTTTTGTGGGAGGACAATCAGCCCCAGCATTTT
-,-,TRBV2,TRBJ1-1,CASSERQGYNTEAFF,TGTGCCAGCAGTGAAAGGCAGGGCTATAACACTGAAGCTTTCTTT
TRBD1,-,TRBV5-1,TRBJ2-2,CASSSQGATGELFF,TGCGCCAGCAGCTCGCAGGGGGCTACCGGGGAGCTGTTTTTT
-,-,TRBV28,TRBJ2-7,CASSASTRREQYF,TGTGCCAGCAGTGCCTCAACTAGGCGCGAGCAGTACTTC
-,-,TRBV6-1,TRBJ2-1,CASSGLLRRGAGNEQFF,TGTGCCAGCAGTGGACTACTACGGAGGGGCGCGGGCAATGAGCAGTTCTTC
-,-,TRBV7-7,TRBJ2-7,CASSLPGIGNEQYF,TGTGCCAGCAGCTTACCAGGGATCGGTAACGAGCAGTACTTC
-,-,TRBV10-3,TRBJ1-3,CATESSSGNTIYF,TGTGCCACCGAGTCGAGCTCTGGAAACACCATATATTTT
TRBD1,once,TRBV30,TRBJ1-2,CAWSPGQGITF,TGTGCCTGGAGTCCGGGACAGGGGATCACCTTC
-,-,TRBV14,TRBJ2-1,CASSQEHRYNEQFF,TGTGCCAGCAGCCAAGAGCACAGATACAATGAGCAGTTCTTC
TRBD2,-,TRBV5-1,TRBJ2-3,CASSYTITGGSRDTQYF,TGCGCCAGCAGCTATACCATAACGGGAGGCAGTAGAGATACGCAGTATTTT
TRBD1,-,TRBV28,TRBJ1-3,CASSPTGTDYSGNTIYF,TGTGCCAGCAGTCCAACCGGGACAGATTACTCTGGAAACACCATATATTTT
-,few,TRBV2,TRBJ2-7,CASRRGGVPNSYEQYF,TGTGCCAGCAGGAGGGGGGGGGTGCCAAATTCCTACGAGCAGTACTTC